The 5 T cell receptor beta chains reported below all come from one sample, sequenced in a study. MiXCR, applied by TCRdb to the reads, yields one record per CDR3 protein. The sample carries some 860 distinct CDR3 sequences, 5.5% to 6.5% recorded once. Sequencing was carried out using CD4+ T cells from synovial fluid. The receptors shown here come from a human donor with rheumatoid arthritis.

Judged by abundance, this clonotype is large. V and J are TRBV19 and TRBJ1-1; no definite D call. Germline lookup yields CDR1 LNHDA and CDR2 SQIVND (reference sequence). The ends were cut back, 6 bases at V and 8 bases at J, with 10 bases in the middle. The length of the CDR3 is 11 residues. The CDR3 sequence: CASSRGLEAFF. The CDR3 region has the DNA TGTGCCAGTAGCCGCGGATTAGAAGCTTTCTTT.

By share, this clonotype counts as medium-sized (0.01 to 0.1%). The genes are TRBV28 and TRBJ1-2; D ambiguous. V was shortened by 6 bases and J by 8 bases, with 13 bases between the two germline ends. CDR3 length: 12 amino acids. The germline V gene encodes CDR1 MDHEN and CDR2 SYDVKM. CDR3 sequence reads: CASRLTAGGYTF. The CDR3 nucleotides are TGTGCCAGCAGGCTGACGGCGGGGGGCTACACCTTC.

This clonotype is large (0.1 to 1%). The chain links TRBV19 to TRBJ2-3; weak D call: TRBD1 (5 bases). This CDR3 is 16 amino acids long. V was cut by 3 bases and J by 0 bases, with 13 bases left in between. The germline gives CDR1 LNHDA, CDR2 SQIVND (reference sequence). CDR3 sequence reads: CASSIDRTASTDTQYF. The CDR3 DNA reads TGTGCCAGTAGTATCGACAGAACGGCTAGCACAGATACGCAGTATTTT.

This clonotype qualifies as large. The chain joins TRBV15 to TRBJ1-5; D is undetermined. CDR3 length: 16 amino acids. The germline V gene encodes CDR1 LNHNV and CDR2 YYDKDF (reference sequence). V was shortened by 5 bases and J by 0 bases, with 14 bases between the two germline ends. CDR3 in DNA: TGTGCCACCAGCGATGGAAAACGCTATAGCAATCAGCCCCAGCATTTT. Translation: CATSDGKRYSNQPQHF. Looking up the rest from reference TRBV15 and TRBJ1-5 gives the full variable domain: DAMVIQNPRYQVTQFGKPVTLSCSQTLNHNVMYWYQQKSSQAPKLLFHYYDKDFNNEADTPDNFQSRRPNTSFCFLDIRSPGLGDTAMYLCATSDGKRYSNQPQHFGDGTRLSIL.

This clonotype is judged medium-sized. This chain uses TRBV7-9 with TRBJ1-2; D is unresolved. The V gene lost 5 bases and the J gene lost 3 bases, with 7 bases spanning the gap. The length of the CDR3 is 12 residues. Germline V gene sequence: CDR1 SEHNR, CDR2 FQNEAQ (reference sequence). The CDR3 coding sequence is TGTGCCAGCAGCCCTGGTCACTATGGCTACACCTTC. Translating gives CASSPGHYGYTF.